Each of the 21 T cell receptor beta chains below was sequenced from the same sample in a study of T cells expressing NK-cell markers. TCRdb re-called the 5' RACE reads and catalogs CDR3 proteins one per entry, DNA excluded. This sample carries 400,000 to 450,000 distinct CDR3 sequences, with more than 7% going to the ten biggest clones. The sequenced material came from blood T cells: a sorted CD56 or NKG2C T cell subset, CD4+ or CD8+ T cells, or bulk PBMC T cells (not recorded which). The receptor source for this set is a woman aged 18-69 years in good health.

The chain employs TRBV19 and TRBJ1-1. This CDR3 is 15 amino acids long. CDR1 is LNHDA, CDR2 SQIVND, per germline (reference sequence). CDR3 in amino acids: CASSPALSGMTEAFF.

CDR3 protein: CSVLGMGRTPYEQYF. The chain is built from TRBV20-1 and TRBJ2-7; TCRdb lists TRBD1, though no DNA is available to test this call. The CDR3 is 15 residues long. Germline V lookup: CDR1 DFQATT, CDR2 SNEGSKA (reference sequence).

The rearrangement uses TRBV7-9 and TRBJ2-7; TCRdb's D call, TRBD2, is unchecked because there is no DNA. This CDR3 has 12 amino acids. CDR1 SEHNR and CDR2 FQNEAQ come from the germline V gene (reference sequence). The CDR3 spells CASSEGWLEQYF. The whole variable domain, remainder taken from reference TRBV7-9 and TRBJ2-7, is DTGVSQNPRHKITKRGQNVTFRCDPISEHNRLYWYRQTLGQGPEFLTYFQNEAQLEKSRLLSDRFSAERPKGSFSTLEIQRTEQGDSAMYLCASSEGWLEQYFGPGTRLTVT.

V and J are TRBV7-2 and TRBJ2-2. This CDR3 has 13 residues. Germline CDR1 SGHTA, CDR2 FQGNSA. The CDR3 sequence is CASSPRGGRELFF.

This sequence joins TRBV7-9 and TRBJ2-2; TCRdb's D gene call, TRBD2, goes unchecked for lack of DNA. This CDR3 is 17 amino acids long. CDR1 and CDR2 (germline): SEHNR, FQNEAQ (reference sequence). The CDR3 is CASSFPSGPANTGELFF.

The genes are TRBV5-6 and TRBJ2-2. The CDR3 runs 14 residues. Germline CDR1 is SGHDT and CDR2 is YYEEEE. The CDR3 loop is CASSLPANTGELFF.

CDR3: CASSFRGEADTQYF. J is TRBJ2-3 and V is TRBV7-3; TCRdb lists TRBD1, though no DNA is available to test this call. The V gene's germline CDR1 is SGHTA and CDR2 FQGTGA. The CDR3 is 14 residues long.

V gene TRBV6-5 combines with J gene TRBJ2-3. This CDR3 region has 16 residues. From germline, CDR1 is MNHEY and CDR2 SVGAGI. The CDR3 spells CASSYLAGSSTDTQYF.

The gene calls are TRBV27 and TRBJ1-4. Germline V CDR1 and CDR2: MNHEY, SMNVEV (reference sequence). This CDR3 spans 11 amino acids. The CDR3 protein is CASIGGDGLFF.

Here the CDR3 reads CASSQRQGAGSPLHF. V and J are TRBV4-3 and TRBJ1-6; the TCRdb call, TRBD1, lacks DNA for checking. The CDR3 contains 15 residues. CDR1 is LGHNA and CDR2 is YSLEER in the germline V gene.

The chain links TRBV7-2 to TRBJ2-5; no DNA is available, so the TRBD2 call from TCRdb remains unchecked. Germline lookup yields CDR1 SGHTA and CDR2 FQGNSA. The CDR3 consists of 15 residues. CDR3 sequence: CASSLAEGFPQTQYF. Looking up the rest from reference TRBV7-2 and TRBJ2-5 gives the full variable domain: GAGVSQSPSNKVTEKGKDVELRCDPISGHTALYWYRQSLGQGLEFLIYFQGNSAPDKSGLPSDRFSAERTGGSVSTLTIQRTQQEDSAVYLCASSLAEGFPQTQYFGPGTRLLVL.

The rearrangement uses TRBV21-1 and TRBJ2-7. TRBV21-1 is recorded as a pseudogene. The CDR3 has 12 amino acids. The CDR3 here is CASKQNSYEQYF.

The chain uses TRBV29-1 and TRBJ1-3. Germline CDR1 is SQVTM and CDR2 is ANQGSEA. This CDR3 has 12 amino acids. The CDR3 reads CSVEAGGNTIYF.

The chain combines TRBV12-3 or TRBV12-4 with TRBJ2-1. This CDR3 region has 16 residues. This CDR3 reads CASSLGRVVLPNEQFF.

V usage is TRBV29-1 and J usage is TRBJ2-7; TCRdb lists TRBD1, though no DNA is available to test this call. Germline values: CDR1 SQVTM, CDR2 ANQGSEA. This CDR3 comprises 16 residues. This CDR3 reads CSVEGGPGQGVYEQYF.

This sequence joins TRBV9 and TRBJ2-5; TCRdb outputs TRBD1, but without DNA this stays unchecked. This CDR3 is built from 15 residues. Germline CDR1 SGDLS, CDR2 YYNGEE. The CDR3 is CASSARDSLKETQYF. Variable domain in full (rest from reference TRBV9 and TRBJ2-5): DSGVTQTPKHLITATGQRVTLRCSPRSGDLSVYWYQQSLDQGLQFLIQYYNGEERAKGNILERFSAQQFPDLHSELNLSSLELGDSALYFCASSARDSLKETQYFGPGTRLLVL.

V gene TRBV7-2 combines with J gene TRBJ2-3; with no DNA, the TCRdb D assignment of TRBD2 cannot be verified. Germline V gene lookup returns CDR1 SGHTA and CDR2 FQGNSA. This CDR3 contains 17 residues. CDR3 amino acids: CASSSRTSGGAADTQYF.

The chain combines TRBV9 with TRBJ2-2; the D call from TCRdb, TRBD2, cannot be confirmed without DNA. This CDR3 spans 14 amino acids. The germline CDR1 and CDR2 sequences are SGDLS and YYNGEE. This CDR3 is CASAGGSLGGELFF.

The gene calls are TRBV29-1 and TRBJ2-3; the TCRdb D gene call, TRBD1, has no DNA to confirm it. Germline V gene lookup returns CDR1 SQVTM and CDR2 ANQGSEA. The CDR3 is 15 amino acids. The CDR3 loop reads CSVPRGRGGTDTQYF.

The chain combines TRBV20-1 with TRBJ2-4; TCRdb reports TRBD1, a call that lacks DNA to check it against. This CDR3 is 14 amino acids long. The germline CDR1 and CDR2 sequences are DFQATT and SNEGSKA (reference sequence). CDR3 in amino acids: CSARGWQGENIQYF.

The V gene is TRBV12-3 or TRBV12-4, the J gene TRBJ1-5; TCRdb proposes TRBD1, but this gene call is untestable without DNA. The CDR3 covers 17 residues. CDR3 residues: CASSLNMGTGINQPQHF.